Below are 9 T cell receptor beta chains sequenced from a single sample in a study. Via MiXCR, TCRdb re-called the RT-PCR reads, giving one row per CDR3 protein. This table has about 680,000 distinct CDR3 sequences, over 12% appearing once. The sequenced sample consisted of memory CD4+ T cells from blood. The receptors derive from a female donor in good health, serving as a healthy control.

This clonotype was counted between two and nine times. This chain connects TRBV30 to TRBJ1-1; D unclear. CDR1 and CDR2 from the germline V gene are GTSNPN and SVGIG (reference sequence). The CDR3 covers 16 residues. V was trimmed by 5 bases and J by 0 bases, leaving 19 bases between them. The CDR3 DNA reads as TGTGCCTGGGTAACATCTCCTAGACATATGAACACTGAAGCTTTCTTT. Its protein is CAWVTSPRHMNTEAFF.

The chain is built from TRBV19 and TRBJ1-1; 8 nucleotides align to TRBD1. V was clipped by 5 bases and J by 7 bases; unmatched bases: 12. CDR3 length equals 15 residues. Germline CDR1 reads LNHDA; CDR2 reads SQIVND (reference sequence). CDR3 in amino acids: CASSSPGQVNDEAFF. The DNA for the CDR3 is TGTGCCAGTAGTTCCCCGGGACAGGTCAACGATGAAGCTTTCTTT.

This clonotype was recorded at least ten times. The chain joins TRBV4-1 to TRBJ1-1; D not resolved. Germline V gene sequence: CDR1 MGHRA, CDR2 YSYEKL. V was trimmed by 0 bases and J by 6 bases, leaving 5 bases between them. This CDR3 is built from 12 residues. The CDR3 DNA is TGCGCCAGCAGCCAAGAAAGCGCTGAAGCTTTCTTT. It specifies CASSQESAEAFF.

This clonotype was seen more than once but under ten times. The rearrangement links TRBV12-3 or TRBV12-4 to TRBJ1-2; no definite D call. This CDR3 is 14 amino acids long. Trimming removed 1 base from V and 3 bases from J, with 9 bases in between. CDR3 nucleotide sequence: TGTGCCAGCAGTTTAGGTCCAGCATACTATGGCTACACCTTC. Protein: CASSLGPAYYGYTF.

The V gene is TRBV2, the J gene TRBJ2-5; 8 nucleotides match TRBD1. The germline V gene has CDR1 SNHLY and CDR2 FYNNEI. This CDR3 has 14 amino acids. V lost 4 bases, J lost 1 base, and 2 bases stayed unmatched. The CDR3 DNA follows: TGTGCCAGCAGTGGGACAGGGCCCCAAGAGACCCAGTACTTC. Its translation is CASSGTGPQETQYF.

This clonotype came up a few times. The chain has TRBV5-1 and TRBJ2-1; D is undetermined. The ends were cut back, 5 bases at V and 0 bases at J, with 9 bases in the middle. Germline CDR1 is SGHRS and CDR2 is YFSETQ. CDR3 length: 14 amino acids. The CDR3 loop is CASRSMSSYNEQFF. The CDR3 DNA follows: TGCGCCAGCAGATCTATGAGCTCCTACAATGAGCAGTTCTTC.

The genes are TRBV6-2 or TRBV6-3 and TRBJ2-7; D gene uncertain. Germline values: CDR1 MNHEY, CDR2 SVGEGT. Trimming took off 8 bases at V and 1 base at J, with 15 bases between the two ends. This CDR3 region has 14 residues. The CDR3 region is CASAGRLSSYEQYF. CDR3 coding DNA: TGTGCCAGCGCAGGCCGTTTGAGTTCCTACGAGCAGTACTTC.

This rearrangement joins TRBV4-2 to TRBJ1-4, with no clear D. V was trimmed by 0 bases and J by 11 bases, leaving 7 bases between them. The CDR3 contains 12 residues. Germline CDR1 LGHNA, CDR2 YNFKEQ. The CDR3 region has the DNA TGTGCCAGCAGCCAAGATCTTGTCAAACTGTTTTTT. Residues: CASSQDLVKLFF.

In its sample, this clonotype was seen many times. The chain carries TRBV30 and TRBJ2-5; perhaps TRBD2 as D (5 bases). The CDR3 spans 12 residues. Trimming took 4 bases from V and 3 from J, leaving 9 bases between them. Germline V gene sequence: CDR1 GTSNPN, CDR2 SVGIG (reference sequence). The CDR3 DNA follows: TGTGCCTGGACTAGCAATGAAGAGACCCAGTACTTC. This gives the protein CAWTSNEETQYF.